This TCR beta chain was recorded in a study of blood T cell repertoires in COVID-19. Whole-study context: The origin of the acute and convalescent COVID-19 samples was the United States, Italy and Spain. T cells, B-cell-depleted T cells, or PBMCs supplied cDNA or gDNA.

Per the authors' pipeline: It was from reference gene primer amplification that nucleated cell counts were estimated. TCRdb keeps only in-frame clones here, not all; method: immunoSEQ multiplex PCR. The V and J calls and clone size come from that table; D and trimming were worked out from the DNA. The sample has under 350,000 clones; 65% to 90% are singletons. Trimming pared 9 bases from V and 3 bases from J, leaving 14 bases between. The CDR3 covers 13 residues. Individuals drawn from under 30 US areas were about 18 to 90 years old. The source material was PBMCs or T cells enriched from blood (not recorded which). The source of this sequence is a woman in her thirties or forties with acute COVID-19. The chain employs TRBV12-3 or TRBV12-4 and TRBJ1-2, with D perhaps TRBD1 (6 bases). The CDR3, as DNA: TGTGCCAGTTGGGGGGGCTTTGACTATGGCTACACCTTC. Protein sequence: CASWGGFDYGYTF.